The 3 T cell receptor beta chains given below trace back to one sample, sequenced in a study of shared clonotypes between healthy human individuals. The table came from immunoSEQ multiplex PCR; TCRdb's copy has only in-frame clones and leaves some out. The top ten clones hold 1.8% of a sample with 600,000 to 750,000 clones, roughly 70% of them seen once. Material for sequencing was memory CD4+ T cells sorted from blood. As for subset: CD45RA-negative fraction. The source is a woman in her 30s in good health.

This clone showed up many times. This sequence joins TRBV10-3 and TRBJ2-2, with TRBD1 as a possible D gene (6 bases). The CDR3 totals 15 residues. V gave up 6 bases and J gave up 0 bases, with 11 bases separating them. Germline V gene lookup returns CDR1 ENHRY and CDR2 SYGVKD. The CDR3 here is CAISAGTSNTGELFF. CDR3 bases: TGTGCCATCAGCGCCGGGACATCGAACACCGGGGAGCTGTTTTTT.

This clone was recorded only once. The rearrangement joins TRBV28 to TRBJ1-4, with 9 bases aligning to TRBD1. The ends lost 2 bases at V and 7 bases at J; junction bases unmatched: 11. The CDR3 has 17 residues. CDR1 and CDR2 (germline): MDHEN, SYDVKM. Written as DNA, the CDR3 is TGTGCCAGCAGTTTACCCGCTCCGGGACAGGGAGTTGAAAAACTGTTTTTT. Its protein is CASSLPAPGQGVEKLFF.

The chain joins TRBV19 to TRBJ2-7, with unresolved D. Deletions cut 6 bases from V and 4 bases from J, with 19 bases between. From germline, CDR1 is LNHDA and CDR2 SQIVND (reference sequence). CDR3 length: 15 amino acids. In DNA form, the CDR3 reads TGTGCCAGTAGCCTCGAGGCCACCGGGCATTACGAGCAGTACTTC. Residues: CASSLEATGHYEQYF.